A selection of T cell receptor beta chains follows, all from one sample in a study of CD8+CD57+ T cells in acquired aplastic anemia. TCRdb reanalysed the reads using MiXCR and keeps one entry per CDR3 protein. The sample holds about 190,000 distinct CDR3 sequences, roughly half seen once. What was sequenced was sorted CD4+, CD8+, or CD8+CD57+ T cells (not recorded which) from PBMCs. These receptors originate from a human donor in good health, serving as a control. Both conserved end residues are part of each CDR3. The D gene is left open where the match is weak. Rows give clone size only sometimes, using once, few, many, or a class for an expanded clone.

TRBJ1-4,TRBV7-9,many,TRBD1,CASSRRQGAGSREKLFF,TGTGCCAGCAGCCGGAGACAGGGGGCTGGATCGCGTGAAAAACTGTTTTTT
TRBJ2-7,TRBV7-3,-,-,CASSLQQGPYEQYF,TGTGCCAGCAGCTTACAACAGGGCCCCTACGAGCAGTACTTC
TRBJ2-5,TRBV6-1,many,-,CASSAVSGGWTQYF,TGTGCCAGCAGTGCAGTAAGCGGCGGATGGACCCAGTACTTC
TRBJ1-2,TRBV19,-,TRBD1,CASSWGQGDGYTF,TGTGCCAGCAGCTGGGGACAGGGAGATGGCTACACCTTC
TRBJ1-2,TRBV27,-,-,CASSLTGLYGCTF,TGTGCCAGCAGTTTGACAGGTCTCTATGGCTGCACCTTC
TRBJ2-4,TRBV4-3,-,TRBD1,CASSQDFGQALAKSIQYF,TGCGCCAGCAGCCAAGATTTTGGACAGGCTCTAGCCAAAAGCATTCAGTACTTC
TRBJ1-2,TRBV15,few,-,CATSRDRITNYGYTF,TGTGCCACCAGCAGAGATCGAATTACAAACTATGGCTACACCTTC
TRBJ2-2,TRBV27,many,-,CASSFLNTGELFF,TGTGCCAGCAGTTTCCTGAACACCGGGGAGCTGTTTTTT
TRBJ2-7,TRBV10-2,-,TRBD2,CASNAGTNPSEQYF,TGCGCCAGCAACGCCGGGACTAACCCCTCCGAGCAGTACTTC
TRBJ2-7,TRBV9,-,-,CASSVDLPYEQYF,TGTGCCAGCAGCGTAGATCTCCCCTACGAGCAGTACTTC
TRBJ1-3,TRBV5-6,-,-,CASSLASFRGTIYF,TGTGCCAGCAGCTTGGCTTCGTTTAGGGGCACCATATATTTT
TRBJ1-2,TRBV19,many,TRBD1,CASSSYLVPTGEDGYTF,TGTGCCAGTAGTAGCTATTTGGTCCCGACAGGGGAGGATGGCTACACCTTC
TRBJ2-1,TRBV11-1,few,TRBD1,CASSGRTGRDEQFF,TGTGCCAGCAGCGGCCGGACAGGGCGCGATGAGCAGTTCTTC
TRBJ1-1,TRBV19,many,TRBD1,CASSGGQLNTEAFF,TGTGCCAGTAGTGGGGGACAGTTGAACACTGAAGCTTTCTTT
TRBJ1-1,TRBV12-3/TRBV12-4,few,-,CASGAQGHTEAFF,TGTGCCAGCGGGGCGCAGGGGCACACTGAAGCTTTCTTT
TRBJ2-3,TRBV5-1,many,-,CASSLEASFDTQYF,TGCGCCAGCAGCTTGGAGGCTAGCTTCGATACGCAGTATTTT
TRBJ2-3,TRBV7-3,few,-,CASSLTGSTDTQYF,TGTGCCAGCAGCTTAACGGGAAGCACAGATACGCAGTATTTT
TRBJ1-1,TRBV7-2,-,TRBD1,CASSFATGGGRTEAFF,TGTGCCAGCAGCTTCGCGACAGGGGGCGGGCGCACTGAAGCTTTCTTT
TRBJ1-2,TRBV5-1,-,-,CASSPSSYGYTF,TGCGCCAGCAGCCCCAGCAGCTATGGCTACACCTTC
TRBJ2-1,TRBV3-1,-,TRBD1,CASTHTSTGVDEQFF,TGTGCCAGCACCCATACTTCAACAGGGGTCGATGAGCAGTTCTTC
TRBJ2-7,TRBV4-1,once,TRBD1,CASSFGGRQGYYEQYF,TGCGCCAGCTCCTTCGGAGGCAGACAGGGGTACTACGAGCAGTACTTC
TRBJ2-1,TRBV12-5,many,-,CASGLGTANSYNEQFF,TGTGCTAGTGGTTTGGGGACAGCCAATTCCTACAATGAGCAGTTCTTC
TRBJ1-1,TRBV27,-,-,CASSLRQSNTEAFF,TGTGCCAGCAGTTTAAGACAGTCGAACACTGAAGCTTTCTTT
TRBJ1-6,TRBV19,-,-,CVSTINGDSPLHF,TGTGTCAGTACTATTAATGGCGATTCACCCCTCCACTTT
TRBJ2-7,TRBV29-1,-,-,CSAQNSYEQYF,TGCAGCGCCCAGAACAGCTACGAGCAGTACTTC
TRBJ2-7,TRBV7-2,many,TRBD2,CASSLSTSGSSYEQYF,TGTGCCAGCAGCTTATCGACTAGCGGGAGCTCCTACGAGCAGTACTTC
TRBJ2-5,TRBV7-3,-,-,CASSAGTSETQYF,TGTGCCAGCAGCGCAGGGACATCAGAGACCCAGTACTTC
TRBJ1-6,TRBV7-6,-,TRBD1,CASSLTGYNSPLHF,TGTGCCAGCAGCTTGACAGGGTATAATTCACCCCTCCACTTT
TRBJ2-7,TRBV15,-,TRBD1,CATSTFGTGGEQYF,TGTGCCACCAGCACGTTCGGGACAGGGGGAGAGCAGTACTTC
TRBJ2-7,TRBV10-3,-,-,CAISESSGIAHEQYF,TGTGCCATCAGTGAGTCGTCCGGGATTGCCCACGAGCAGTACTTC
TRBJ1-6,TRBV7-6,-,TRBD1,CASSLGEVGTGSPLHF,TGTGCCAGCAGCTTAGGGGAGGTGGGGACAGGTTCACCCCTCCACTTT
TRBJ2-1,TRBV15,-,TRBD1,CATSRGGDRVLGQFF,TGTGCCACCAGCAGAGGAGGGGACAGGGTTCTCGGGCAGTTCTTC
TRBJ1-1,TRBV15,-,-,CATSRDGRANTEAFF,TGTGCCACCAGCAGAGACGGACGGGCGAACACTGAAGCTTTCTTT
TRBJ1-1,TRBV12-3/TRBV12-4,-,-,CASSLGRGYTEAFF,TGTGCCAGCAGTTTGGGCAGGGGTTACACTGAAGCTTTCTTT
TRBJ1-2,TRBV28,few,-,CASSFRVLSGYTF,TGTGCCAGCAGTTTTAGGGTTTTAAGTGGCTACACCTTC
TRBJ2-1,TRBV4-3,many,TRBD2,CASSPAGTSGYNEQFF,TGCGCCAGCAGCCCAGCCGGGACTAGCGGTTACAATGAGCAGTTCTTC
TRBJ1-4,TRBV10-1,-,TRBD1,CASSKDRGGEKLFF,TGCGCCAGCAGTAAAGACAGGGGCGGCGAAAAACTGTTTTTT
TRBJ2-7,TRBV7-9,-,-,CASSSLLYEQYF,TGTGCCAGCAGCTCGCTCCTCTACGAGCAGTACTTC
TRBJ2-2,TRBV13,few,-,CASSSGANTGELFF,TGTGCCAGCAGCTCAGGGGCGAACACCGGGGAGCTGTTTTTT
TRBJ1-6,TRBV20-1,many,-,CSAREGTEASSPLHF,TGCAGTGCTAGAGAGGGGACCGAGGCTAGCTCACCCCTCCACTTT